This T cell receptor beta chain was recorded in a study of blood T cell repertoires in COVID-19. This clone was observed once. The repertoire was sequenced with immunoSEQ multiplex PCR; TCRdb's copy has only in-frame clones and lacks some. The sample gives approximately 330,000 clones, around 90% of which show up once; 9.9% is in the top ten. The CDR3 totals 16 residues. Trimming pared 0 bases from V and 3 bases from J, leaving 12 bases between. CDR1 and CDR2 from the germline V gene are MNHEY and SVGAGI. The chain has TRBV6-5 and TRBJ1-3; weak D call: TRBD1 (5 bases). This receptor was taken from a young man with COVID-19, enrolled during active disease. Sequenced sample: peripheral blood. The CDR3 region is CASSYSLRGFGNTIYF. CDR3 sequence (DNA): TGTGCCAGCAGTTACTCGTTGCGGGGCTTTGGAAACACCATATATTTT.